The 13 T cell receptor beta chains reported below all come from one sample, sequenced in a study of blood T cells in healthy people across ages. A second PCR of about 7 to 11 cycles used a sample-barcoded 5' primer and a J-beta primer mix. TCRdb reprocessed the 5' RACE reads via MiXCR and lists one record per CDR3 protein. The table includes roughly 900,000 distinct CDR3 sequences, under 35% detected once. Material for sequencing was blood. The receptors here all came from an elderly woman in good health.

Regarding this clonotype: A read error may be the cause here, since a much bigger clone is one base away. The V gene is TRBV11-2, the J gene TRBJ1-2; D ambiguous. The CDR3 sequence is 12 residues long. The V gene's germline CDR1 is SGHAT and CDR2 FQNNGV. V lost 5 bases and J 4 bases, leaving 8 bases between the germline ends. The CDR3 DNA reads TGTGCCAGCAGCGGGATAGCCTATGGCTACACCTTC. Protein product: CASSGIAYGYTF.

This clonotype was counted between two and nine times. A much larger clone is a single base away; this may be a read error. This sequence joins TRBV3-1 and TRBJ2-1; D remains unclear. This CDR3 has 13 amino acids. Germline V gene data show CDR1 as LGHDT and CDR2 as YNNKEL (reference sequence). Between the trimmed V and J ends, which lost 5 bases and 8 bases, there was a span of 13 bases. The CDR3 DNA sequence: TGTGCCAGCAGCGCAGACCTACGGTATGAGCAGTTCTTC. Its translation: CASSADLRYEQFF.

This clonotype was seen repeatedly, ten times or more. This chain links TRBV5-1 with TRBJ1-1; D possibly corresponds to TRBD1 (5 bases). The CDR3 runs 14 residues. Germline-derived CDR1 and CDR2 are SGHRS and YFSETQ. Trimming removed 0 bases at V and 0 bases at J, with 6 bases between. CDR3 amino acids: CASSLAGMNTEAFF. DNA of the CDR3: TGCGCCAGCAGCTTGGCAGGGATGAACACTGAAGCTTTCTTT.

Points on this clonotype: A read error may be the cause here, since a much bigger clone is one base away. This chain joins TRBV10-3 and TRBJ1-4, with D possibly TRBD1 on 5 matching bases. Germline CDR1 ENHRY, CDR2 SYGVKD. The CDR3 sequence is 14 residues long. The CDR3 is CTISDPGGREKLFF. The CDR3 DNA is TGTACCATCAGTGATCCGGGGGGACGAGAAAAACTGTTTTTT.

This clonotype was counted at least ten times. This chain connects TRBV4-3 to TRBJ1-2, with 8 bases fitting TRBD1. This CDR3 has 18 residues. Trimming took 0 bases from V and 0 from J; bases not matched to a gene: 9. Germline lookup yields CDR1 LGHNA and CDR2 YSLEER. The CDR3 protein is CASSQDRDRSLANYGYTF. DNA for the CDR3: TGCGCCAGCAGCCAAGATCGGGACAGGAGTTTAGCTAACTATGGCTACACCTTC.

In regard to this clonotype: Possible read error: a much larger clone is one base away. V is TRBV2 and J is TRBJ2-4; D is perhaps TRBD1 or TRBD2 (6 bases each). The CDR3 spans 13 residues. Trimming shortened V by 3 bases and J by 15 bases, and 18 bases separated the two germline ends. Per germline, CDR1 SNHLY and CDR2 FYNNEI. For the CDR3, the DNA is TGTGCCAGCAGTGACAGGGGAGGCCCCCCCGGGTACTTC. This codes for CASSDRGGPPGYF.

In this sample, this clonotype turned up a few times. The chain combines TRBV27 with TRBJ1-1, with D tentatively TRBD1 (5 bases). V was trimmed by 8 bases and J by 4 bases, leaving 20 bases between them. This CDR3 spans 15 amino acids. Germline CDR1 MNHEY, CDR2 SMNVEV (reference sequence). Here the CDR3 DNA reads TGTGCCAGCTCCGACAAAACCCCCGGGGCCACTGAAGCTTTCTTT. It specifies CASSDKTPGATEAFF.

Comments on this clonotype: As the CDR3 is not closed by the conserved phenylalanine or tryptophan, this likely results from a read error. V gene TRBV7-2 combines with J gene TRBJ1-2; the D gene is possibly TRBD1 (6 bases). The germline V gene has CDR1 SGHTA and CDR2 FQGNSA. The CDR3 runs 13 residues. V shed 4 bases and J shed 7 bases, with 13 bases lying between them. The CDR3 DNA reads TGTGCCAGCAGCTCCCTACAGGGTGGTGGCTACACCTGC. Protein product: CASSSLQGGGYTC.

V gene TRBV7-9 combines with J gene TRBJ1-1, with D possibly matching TRBD1 (6 bases). Per germline, CDR1 SEHNR and CDR2 FQNEAQ (reference sequence). The length of the CDR3 is 17 residues. V gave up 5 bases and J gave up 0 bases, with 19 bases separating them. CDR3 sequence: CASSGPPGEGMNTEAFF. DNA for the CDR3: TGTGCCAGCAGCGGCCCTCCAGGGGAGGGAATGAACACTGAAGCTTTCTTT.

As concerns this clonotype: A much larger clone differs by one base, so this may be a read error. This chain uses TRBV4-1 with TRBJ2-3; no reliable D call. The germline V gene encodes CDR1 MGHRA and CDR2 YSYEKL. CDR3 length: 12 residues. As DNA, the CDR3 is TGCGCCGGCAGCCAACCGACAGATACGCAGTATTTT. Amino acids: CAGSQPTDTQYF.

The chain couples TRBV7-2 to TRBJ2-7; D might be TRBD1 or TRBD2, each matching 6 bases. V lost 2 bases and J 7 bases, leaving 15 bases between the germline ends. The CDR3 loop spans 14 amino acids. The germline V gene has CDR1 SGHTA and CDR2 FQGNSA. The CDR3 is CASSLWNGGGEQYF. The CDR3 DNA sequence: TGTGCCAGCAGCTTATGGAACGGGGGCGGTGAGCAGTACTTC.

Ten or more counts support this clonotype. CDR3 nucleotide sequence: TGCGCCAGCAGTCATGACAGGGGAGATACGCAGTATTTT. As protein: CASSHDRGDTQYF. This rearrangement joins TRBV10-1 to TRBJ2-3; the match to TRBD1 covers 8 bases. The CDR3 loop spans 13 amino acids. The V segment lost 5 bases and the J segment 5 bases; nucleotides outside the gene matches: 3. Germline V gene data show CDR1 as WNHNN and CDR2 as SYGVQD (reference sequence).

V is TRBV5-1 and J is TRBJ2-1; no clear D. Judging by the DNA end, TRBJ2-7 fits better; the J call may be wrong. The CDR3 extends over 14 amino acids. Per the germline V gene, CDR1 is SGHRS and CDR2 is YFSETQ. CDR3 sequence: CASGRLSSYNEQYF. Here the CDR3 DNA reads TGCGCCAGCGGACGATTGAGCTCCTACAATGAGCAGTACTTC.